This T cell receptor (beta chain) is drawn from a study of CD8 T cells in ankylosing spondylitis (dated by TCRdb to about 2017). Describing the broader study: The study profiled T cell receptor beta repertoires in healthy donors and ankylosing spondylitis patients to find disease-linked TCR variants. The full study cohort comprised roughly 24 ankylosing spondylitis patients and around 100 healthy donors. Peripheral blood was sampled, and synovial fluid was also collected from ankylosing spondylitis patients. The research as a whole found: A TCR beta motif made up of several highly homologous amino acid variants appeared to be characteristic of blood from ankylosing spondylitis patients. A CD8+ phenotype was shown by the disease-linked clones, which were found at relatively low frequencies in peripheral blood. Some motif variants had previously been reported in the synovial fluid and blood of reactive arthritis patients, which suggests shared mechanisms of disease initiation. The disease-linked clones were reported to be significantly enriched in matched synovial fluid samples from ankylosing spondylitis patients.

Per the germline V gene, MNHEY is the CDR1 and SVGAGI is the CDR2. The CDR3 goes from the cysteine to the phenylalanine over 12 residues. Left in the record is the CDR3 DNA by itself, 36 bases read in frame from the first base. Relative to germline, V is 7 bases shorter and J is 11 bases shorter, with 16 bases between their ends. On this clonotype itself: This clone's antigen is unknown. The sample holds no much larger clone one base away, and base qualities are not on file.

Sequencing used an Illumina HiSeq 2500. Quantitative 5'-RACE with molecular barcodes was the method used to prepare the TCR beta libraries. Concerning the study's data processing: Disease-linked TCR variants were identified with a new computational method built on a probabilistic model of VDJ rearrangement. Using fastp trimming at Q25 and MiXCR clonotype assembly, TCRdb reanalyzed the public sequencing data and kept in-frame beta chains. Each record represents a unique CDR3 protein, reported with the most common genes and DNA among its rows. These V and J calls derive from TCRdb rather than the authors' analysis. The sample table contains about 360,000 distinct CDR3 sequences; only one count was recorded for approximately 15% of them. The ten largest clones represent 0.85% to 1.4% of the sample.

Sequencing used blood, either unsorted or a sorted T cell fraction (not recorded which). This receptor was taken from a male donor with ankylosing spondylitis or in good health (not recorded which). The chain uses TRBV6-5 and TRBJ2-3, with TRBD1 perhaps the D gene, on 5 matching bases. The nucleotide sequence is TGTGCCAGCACCTCCTCAAGGGGTTGGCAGTATTTT. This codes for CASTSSRGWQYF.